This T cell receptor (beta chain) was profiled in a study of blood T cell repertoires in COVID-19. Clones were read by immunoSEQ multiplex PCR, and TCRdb kept only the in-frame ones, dropping some. The sample includes around 330,000 clones, roughly 90% of them seen just once. Resolution of symptoms, clearance, or two negative PCRs was present in recovered Cohort 3 donors. Sequencing was performed on PBMCs or T cells enriched from blood (not recorded which). The TCR originated in a woman aged 18-30 years who had recovered from COVID-19.

CDR3 bases: TGTGCCACCAGCAGAGAACAGGGCTTGAATTCACCCCTCCACTTT. Its translation is CATSREQGLNSPLHF. This sequence joins TRBV15 and TRBJ1-6, with D possibly TRBD1 on 6 matching bases. The CDR3 has 15 residues. Per the germline V gene, CDR1 is LNHNV and CDR2 is YYDKDF (reference sequence). V was pared by 0 bases and J by 7 bases, with 10 bases between. The variable domain in full, with the rest retrieved from reference TRBV15 and TRBJ1-6, is DAMVIQNPRYQVTQFGKPVTLSCSQTLNHNVMYWYQQKSSQAPKLLFHYYDKDFNNEADTPDNFQSRRPNTSFCFLDIRSPGLGDTAMYLCATSREQGLNSPLHFGNGTRLTVT.